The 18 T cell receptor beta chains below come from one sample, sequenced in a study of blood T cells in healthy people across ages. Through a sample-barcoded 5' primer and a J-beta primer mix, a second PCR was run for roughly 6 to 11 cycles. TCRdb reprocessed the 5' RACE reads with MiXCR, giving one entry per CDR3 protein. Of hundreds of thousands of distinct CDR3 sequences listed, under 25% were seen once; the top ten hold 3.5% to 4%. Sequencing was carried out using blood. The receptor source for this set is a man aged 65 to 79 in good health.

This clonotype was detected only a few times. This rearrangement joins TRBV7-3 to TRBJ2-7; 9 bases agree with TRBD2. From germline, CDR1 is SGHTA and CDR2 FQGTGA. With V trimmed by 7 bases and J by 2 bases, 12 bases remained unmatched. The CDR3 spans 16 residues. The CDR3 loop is CASIPNWTSETYEQYF. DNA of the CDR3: TGTGCCAGCATCCCTAATTGGACTAGCGAAACCTACGAGCAGTACTTC.

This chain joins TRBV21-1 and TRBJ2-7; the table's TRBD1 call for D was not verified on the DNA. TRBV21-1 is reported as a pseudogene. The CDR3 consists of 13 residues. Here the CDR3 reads CASSKSPGYEQYF. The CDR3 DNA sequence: TGTGCCAGCAGCAAATCACCCGGGTACGAGCAGTACTTC.

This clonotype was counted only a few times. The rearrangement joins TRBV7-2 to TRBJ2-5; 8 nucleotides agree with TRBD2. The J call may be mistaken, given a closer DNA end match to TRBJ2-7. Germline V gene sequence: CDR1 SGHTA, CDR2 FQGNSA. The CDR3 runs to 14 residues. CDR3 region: CASSLLAGYDEQYF. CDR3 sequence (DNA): TGTGCCAGCAGCTTATTAGCGGGATATGACGAGCAGTACTTC.

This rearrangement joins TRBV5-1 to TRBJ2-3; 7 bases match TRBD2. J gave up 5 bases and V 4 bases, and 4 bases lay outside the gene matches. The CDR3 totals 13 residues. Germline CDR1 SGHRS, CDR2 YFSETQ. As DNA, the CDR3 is TGCGCCAGCAGCGATGGGGGGGTAGATACGCAGTATTTT. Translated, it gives CASSDGGVDTQYF.

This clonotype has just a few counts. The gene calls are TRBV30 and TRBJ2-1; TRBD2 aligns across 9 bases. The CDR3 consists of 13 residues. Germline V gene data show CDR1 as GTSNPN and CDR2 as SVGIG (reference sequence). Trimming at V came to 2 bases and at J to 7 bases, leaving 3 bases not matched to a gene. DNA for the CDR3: TGTGCCTGGAGTAGCGGGAGGATTAATGAGCAGTTCTTC. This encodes CAWSSGRINEQFF.

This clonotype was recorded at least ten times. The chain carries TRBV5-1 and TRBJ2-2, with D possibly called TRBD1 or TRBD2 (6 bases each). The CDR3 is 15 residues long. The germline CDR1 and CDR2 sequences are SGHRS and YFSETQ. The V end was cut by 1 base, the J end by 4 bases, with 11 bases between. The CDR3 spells CASSLSGGATGELFF. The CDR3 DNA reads TGCGCCAGCAGCTTGTCCGGGGGCGCCACCGGGGAGCTGTTTTTT. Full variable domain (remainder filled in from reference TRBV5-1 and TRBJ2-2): KAGVTQTPRYLIKTRGQQVTLSCSPISGHRSVSWYQQTPGQGLQFLFEYFSETQRNKGNFPGRFSGRQFSNSRSEMNVSTLELGDSALYLCASSLSGGATGELFFGEGSRLTVL.

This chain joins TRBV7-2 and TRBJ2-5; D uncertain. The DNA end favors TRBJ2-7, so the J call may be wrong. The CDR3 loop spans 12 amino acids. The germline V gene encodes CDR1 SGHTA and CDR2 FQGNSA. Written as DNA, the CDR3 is TGTGCCAGCAGCACAAGGGCTTACGAGCAGTACTTC. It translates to CASSTRAYEQYF.

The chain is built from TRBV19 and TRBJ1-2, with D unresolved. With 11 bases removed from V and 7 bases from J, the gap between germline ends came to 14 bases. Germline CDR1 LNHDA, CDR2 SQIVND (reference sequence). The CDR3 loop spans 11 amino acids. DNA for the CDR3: TGTGCCGGCAGATTGAAGGCTGGCTACACCTTC. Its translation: CAGRLKAGYTF.

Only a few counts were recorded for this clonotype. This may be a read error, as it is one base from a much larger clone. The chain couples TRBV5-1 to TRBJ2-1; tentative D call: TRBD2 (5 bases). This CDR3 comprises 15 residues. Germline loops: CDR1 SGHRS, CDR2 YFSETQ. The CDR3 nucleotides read TGCGCCAACAGCTTGGGTCAGTGGGAGCGCAATGAGCAGTTCTTC. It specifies CANSLGQWERNEQFF.

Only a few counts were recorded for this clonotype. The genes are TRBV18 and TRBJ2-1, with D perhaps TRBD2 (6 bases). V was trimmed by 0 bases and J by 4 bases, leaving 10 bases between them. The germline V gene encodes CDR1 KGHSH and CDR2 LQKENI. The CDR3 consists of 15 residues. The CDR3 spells CASSPPGLDYNEQFF. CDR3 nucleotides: TGTGCCAGCTCACCACCGGGACTGGATTACAATGAGCAGTTCTTC.

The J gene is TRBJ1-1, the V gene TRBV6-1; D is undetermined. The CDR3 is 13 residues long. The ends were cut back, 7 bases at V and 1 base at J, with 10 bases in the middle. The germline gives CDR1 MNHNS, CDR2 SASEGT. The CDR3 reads CASITTRNTEAFF. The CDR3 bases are TGTGCCAGCATTACGACAAGGAACACTGAAGCTTTCTTT.

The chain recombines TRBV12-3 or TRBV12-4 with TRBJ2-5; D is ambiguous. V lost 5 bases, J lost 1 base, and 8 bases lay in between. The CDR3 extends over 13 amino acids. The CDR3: CASSQDGQETQYF. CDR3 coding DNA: TGTGCCAGCAGTCAGGACGGCCAAGAGACCCAGTACTTC.

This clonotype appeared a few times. CDR3 protein: CASSQDRRDTQYF. DNA of the CDR3: TGCGCCAGCAGCCAAGACCGGAGGGATACGCAGTATTTT. This rearrangement joins TRBV4-3 to TRBJ2-3; TRBD2 might be the D (5 bases). The V gene's germline CDR1 is LGHNA and CDR2 YSLEER. Trimming took 0 bases from V and 6 from J, leaving 7 bases between them. This CDR3 has 13 amino acids.

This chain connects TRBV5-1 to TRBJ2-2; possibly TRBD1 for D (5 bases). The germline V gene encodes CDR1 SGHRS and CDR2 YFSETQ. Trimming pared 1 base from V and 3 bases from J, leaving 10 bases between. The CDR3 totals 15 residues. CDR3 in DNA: TGCGCCAGCAGCTTGTGGGCCAGGGACACCGGGGAGCTGTTTTTT. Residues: CASSLWARDTGELFF.

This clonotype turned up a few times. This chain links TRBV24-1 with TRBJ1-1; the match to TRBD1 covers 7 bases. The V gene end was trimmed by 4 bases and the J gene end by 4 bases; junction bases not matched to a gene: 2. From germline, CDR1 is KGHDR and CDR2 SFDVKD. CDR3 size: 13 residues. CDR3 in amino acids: CATSDPGGTEAFF. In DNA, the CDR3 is TGTGCCACCAGTGACCCAGGGGGCACTGAAGCTTTCTTT.

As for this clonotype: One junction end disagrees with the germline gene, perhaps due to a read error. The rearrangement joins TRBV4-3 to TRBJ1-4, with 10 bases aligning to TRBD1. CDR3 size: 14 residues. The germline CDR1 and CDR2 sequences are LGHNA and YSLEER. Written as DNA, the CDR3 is TGCGCCAGCAGCCAGACAGGGGGCAATGAAAGACTGTTTTTT. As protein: CASSQTGGNERLFF.

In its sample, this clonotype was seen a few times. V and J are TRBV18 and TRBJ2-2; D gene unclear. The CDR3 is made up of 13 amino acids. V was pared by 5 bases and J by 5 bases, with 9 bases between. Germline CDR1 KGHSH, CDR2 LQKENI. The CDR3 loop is CASSNEVTGELFF. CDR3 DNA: TGTGCCAGCTCAAATGAGGTGACCGGGGAGCTGTTTTTT.

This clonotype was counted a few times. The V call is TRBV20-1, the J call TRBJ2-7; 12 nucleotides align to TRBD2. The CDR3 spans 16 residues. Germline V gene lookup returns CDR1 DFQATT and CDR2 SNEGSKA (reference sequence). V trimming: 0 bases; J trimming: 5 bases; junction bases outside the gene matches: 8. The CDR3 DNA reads TGCAGTGCTAGAGATAGACTAGCGGGAGAGCTTCACGAGCAGTACTTC. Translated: CSARDRLAGELHEQYF.